The present T cell receptor (beta chain) was sequenced within a study of blood T cell repertoires in COVID-19. On the study more broadly: PBMCs, B-cell-depleted T cells, or T cells provided the cDNA or gDNA that made up the material.

The authors' processing: Counts of nucleated cells, estimated from reference gene primer amplification, were obtained. Sequencing was performed with immunoSEQ multiplex PCR; in TCRdb, only in-frame clones are kept and a portion is missing. For V, J and clone size, that table is used; D and trimming come from the DNA. The table has some 200,000 clones, roughly nine tenths seen once. CDR1 and CDR2 from the germline V gene are SEHNR and FQNEAQ (reference sequence). The V end was cut by 2 bases, the J end by 3 bases, with 8 bases between. The CDR3 sequence is 13 residues long. The receptor's source is a woman younger than 35 who had recovered from COVID-19. The specimen sequenced was peripheral blood. The rearrangement joins TRBV7-9 to TRBJ2-7; D is unclear. In DNA form, the CDR3 reads TGTGCCAGCAGCTTAAGCCCTCACTACGAGCAGTACTTC. Residues: CASSLSPHYEQYF.